These T cell receptor beta chains were read from a single sample in a study of blood T cell repertoires in COVID-19. Measured with immunoSEQ multiplex PCR; TCRdb has only the in-frame clones, and not every one. The sample includes 90,000 to 150,000 clones, approximately 71% of them seen just once. Sequenced sample: peripheral blood. Every receptor here comes from a human donor in a cohort sampled during active COVID-19. Each CDR3 is given with its conserved first and last residue. The D gene is left open where the match is weak.

V gene: TRBV7-8
D gene: NA
J gene: TRBJ1-1
CDR3 protein: CASSLAGSAEAFF

V gene: TRBV5-6
D gene: NA
J gene: TRBJ1-2
CDR3 protein: CASRTYQRGGLYGYTF

V gene: TRBV15
D gene: TRBD2
J gene: TRBJ2-1
CDR3 protein: CATSRGGTSFEQFF

V gene: TRBV9
D gene: NA
J gene: TRBJ2-7
CDR3 protein: CASSVASSSYEQYF

V gene: TRBV21-1
D gene: NA
J gene: TRBJ1-1
CDR3 protein: CASSIRQGVFSTEAFF

V gene: TRBV7-9
D gene: TRBD2
J gene: TRBJ2-7
CDR3 protein: CASSRDLAGVSYEQYF

V gene: TRBV29-1
D gene: TRBD2
J gene: TRBJ2-7
CDR3 protein: CSVGGASGRGTYEQYF

V gene: TRBV11-3
D gene: TRBD1
J gene: TRBJ2-2
CDR3 protein: CASSPSTGGLTGELFF

V gene: TRBV28
D gene: NA
J gene: TRBJ1-5
CDR3 protein: CASSSGQKGNQPQHF

V gene: TRBV28
D gene: TRBD2
J gene: TRBJ2-3
CDR3 protein: CASSFPLAGVATDTQYF

V gene: TRBV27
D gene: TRBD2
J gene: TRBJ2-2
CDR3 protein: CASSSSGGLYTGELFF

V gene: TRBV19
D gene: NA
J gene: TRBJ2-6
CDR3 protein: CASSIGGQGFSGANVLTF

V gene: TRBV19
D gene: NA
J gene: TRBJ2-7
CDR3 protein: CASSSGQGYGEQYF

V gene: TRBV7-9
D gene: NA
J gene: TRBJ2-6
CDR3 protein: CASSLKWGSAAGANVLTF

V gene: TRBV10-3
D gene: TRBD1
J gene: TRBJ1-2
CDR3 protein: CAISVEQGGTRGYTF

V gene: TRBV30
D gene: NA
J gene: TRBJ1-1
CDR3 protein: CAWSSVGDTEAFF

V gene: TRBV19
D gene: NA
J gene: TRBJ2-2
CDR3 protein: CASRSRGPNTGELFF

V gene: TRBV7-9
D gene: NA
J gene: TRBJ2-1
CDR3 protein: CASSLKVADYNEQFF

V gene: TRBV19
D gene: NA
J gene: TRBJ2-1
CDR3 protein: CASSSRGGSYNEQFF

V gene: TRBV2
D gene: TRBD1
J gene: TRBJ2-7
CDR3 protein: CASSVQGAALGEQYF

V gene: TRBV7-2
D gene: TRBD2
J gene: TRBJ2-7
CDR3 protein: CASSLGTSGGGEQYF

V gene: TRBV19
D gene: NA
J gene: TRBJ2-7
CDR3 protein: CASRPSWAEHYEQYF

V gene: TRBV28
D gene: NA
J gene: TRBJ1-3
CDR3 protein: CASSLAPGTAGNTIYF

V gene: TRBV18
D gene: NA
J gene: TRBJ1-3
CDR3 protein: CASSPPQYTIYF

V gene: TRBV6-6
D gene: TRBD1
J gene: TRBJ1-2
CDR3 protein: CASSLPGQGEYGYTF

V gene: TRBV10-3
D gene: NA
J gene: TRBJ2-7
CDR3 protein: CASQDVTSYEQYF

V gene: TRBV5-6
D gene: NA
J gene: TRBJ2-7
CDR3 protein: CASSLVWGQDEQYF

V gene: TRBV7-9
D gene: TRBD1
J gene: TRBJ2-7
CDR3 protein: CASSPRTGRSYEQYF

V gene: TRBV2
D gene: TRBD1
J gene: TRBJ2-6
CDR3 protein: CASSPGTGERSGANVLTF

V gene: TRBV6-6
D gene: NA
J gene: TRBJ1-4
CDR3 protein: CASSYLNGGPEKLFF

V gene: TRBV5-5
D gene: NA
J gene: TRBJ2-7
CDR3 protein: CASSFTNSEQYF

V gene: TRBV11-2
D gene: NA
J gene: TRBJ1-1
CDR3 protein: CASSFARNTEAFF

V gene: TRBV5-1
D gene: TRBD2
J gene: TRBJ2-1
CDR3 protein: CASSLELPAGDNEQFF

V gene: TRBV10-3
D gene: TRBD1
J gene: TRBJ1-2
CDR3 protein: CAIGRGQGGGYTF

V gene: TRBV7-9
D gene: TRBD1
J gene: TRBJ1-4
CDR3 protein: CASSPSGQQEEKLFF

V gene: TRBV4-1
D gene: TRBD1
J gene: TRBJ1-5
CDR3 protein: CASSQNRGLGNQPQHF

V gene: TRBV15
D gene: NA
J gene: TRBJ2-7
CDR3 protein: CATSGGSPLARLYEQYF

V gene: TRBV25-1
D gene: NA
J gene: TRBJ2-7
CDR3 protein: CASSELGGSRSEQYF

V gene: TRBV27
D gene: NA
J gene: TRBJ2-7
CDR3 protein: CATASVGATYEQYF

V gene: TRBV4-1
D gene: NA
J gene: TRBJ2-3
CDR3 protein: CASSQDLSLGTQYF

V gene: TRBV3-1/TRBV3-2
D gene: NA
J gene: TRBJ1-2
CDR3 protein: CASSHKESGLGYTF

V gene: TRBV6-5
D gene: NA
J gene: TRBJ2-7
CDR3 protein: CASIRGDYEQYF

V gene: TRBV28
D gene: NA
J gene: TRBJ1-2
CDR3 protein: CASSLQGGDDNYGYTF

V gene: TRBV2
D gene: TRBD1
J gene: TRBJ1-6
CDR3 protein: CASTPGGLTPLHF

V gene: TRBV11-2
D gene: TRBD2
J gene: TRBJ2-7
CDR3 protein: CASTLAGGLDEQYF